The sequence of this T cell receptor beta chain was determined in a study of blood T cells in healthy people across ages. Regarding the study as a whole: Observed TCR beta diversity per million T cells went down as age went up. This fall followed a roughly linear course with age.

This clonotype turned up a few times. The antigen remains unidentified. It was with a sample-barcoded 5' primer and a J-beta primer mix that a second PCR of about 6 to 12 cycles was run. A template-switch adaptor that had 12 random nucleotides put a tag on each cDNA molecule. TCRdb recomputed calls from the 5' RACE reads with MiXCR, one row per CDR3 protein. This sample carries approximately 320,000 distinct CDR3 sequences, around 30% of them seen once, and the ten largest clones take over 25%. The ends were cut back, 4 bases at V and 3 bases at J, with 15 bases in the middle. Germline V lookup: CDR1 DFQATT, CDR2 SNEGSKA (reference sequence). The CDR3 extends over 15 amino acids.

This chain links TRBV20-1 with TRBJ2-2; D might be TRBD2 (7 bases). Specimen: blood. The TCR was taken from a woman in her sixties or seventies in good health. The CDR3 reads CSATPGGRHTGELFF. CDR3 bases: TGCAGTGCTACCCCCGGGGGGCGACACACCGGGGAGCTGTTTTTT.